This T cell receptor (beta chain) was found in a study of blood T cell repertoires in COVID-19. Study overall: Samples came from the United States, Italy and Spain, spanning acute and convalescent COVID-19. Nucleic acid was either cDNA or gDNA, and it came from T cells, B-cell-depleted T cells, or PBMCs.

The sample holds a few counts of this clone. This CDR3 comprises 13 residues. The germline V and J ends were trimmed by 7 bases and 5 bases, with 12 bases remaining between them. In germline, CDR1 is LNHDA, CDR2 SQIVND (reference sequence). Generated by immunoSEQ multiplex PCR, the TCRdb table keeps only in-frame clones and is missing some. This sample has 350,000 or so clones, with 90% found just once. The clonotype originates from a man aged 18-30 years with active or convalescent COVID-19. The V call is TRBV19, the J call TRBJ1-5, with D perhaps matching TRBD1 (6 bases). The specimen sequenced was peripheral blood. CDR3 sequence reads: CASMRTAYQPQHF. The CDR3 DNA is TGTGCCAGTATGAGGACAGCCTATCAGCCCCAGCATTTT.